This TCR beta chain stems from a study of monozygotic twins with inflammatory bowel disease. Germline V CDR1 and CDR2: LNHDA, SQIVND (reference sequence). The CDR3 totals 17 residues. To note about this clonotype: Its target is unknown.

Study results and limitations: Fewer clonotypes were shared with others by IBD patients than by healthy twins, especially with disease activity.

Through template switching, UMIs that included a 6-nucleotide sample barcode were added. Each CDR3 protein gets one entry in TCRdb, which reprocessed the 5' RACE reads and gives no DNA. The sample shows over 110,000 distinct CDR3 sequences, and less than 3% sits with its ten largest clones. Blood samples, whole and unsorted for T cells, yielded the isolated total RNA. Sequenced sample: blood. The V call is TRBV19, the J call TRBJ2-3; the D call from TCRdb, TRBD1, cannot be confirmed without DNA. The receptor's source is a human donor with ulcerative colitis or Crohn's disease, or a healthy co-twin of an affected twin (not recorded which). CDR3 amino acids: CASSIDGGGRSTDTQYF.